This T cell receptor beta chain was captured in a study of neurological immune-mediated disorders. J lost 7 bases, V lost 6 bases, and 9 bases had no gene match. This CDR3 has 13 residues. The sample holds many counts of this clonotype. Synthesis of cDNA was performed by 5'RACE using 10-nucleotide random UMIs. Using its own MiXCR run on the 5' RACE reads, TCRdb lists one record per CDR3 protein. The table lists some 66,000 distinct CDR3 sequences, nearly 3.5% of them singletons. The clonotype was recovered from a man between 35 and 55 years old with multiple sclerosis. This chain uses TRBV12-3 or TRBV12-4 with TRBJ2-7, with 7 bases lining up with TRBD1. Source material: PBMCs. The CDR3 DNA sequence: TGTGCCAGCAGCCCCACAGGGGTGGGGGAGCAGTACTTC. Its protein product is CASSPTGVGEQYF.